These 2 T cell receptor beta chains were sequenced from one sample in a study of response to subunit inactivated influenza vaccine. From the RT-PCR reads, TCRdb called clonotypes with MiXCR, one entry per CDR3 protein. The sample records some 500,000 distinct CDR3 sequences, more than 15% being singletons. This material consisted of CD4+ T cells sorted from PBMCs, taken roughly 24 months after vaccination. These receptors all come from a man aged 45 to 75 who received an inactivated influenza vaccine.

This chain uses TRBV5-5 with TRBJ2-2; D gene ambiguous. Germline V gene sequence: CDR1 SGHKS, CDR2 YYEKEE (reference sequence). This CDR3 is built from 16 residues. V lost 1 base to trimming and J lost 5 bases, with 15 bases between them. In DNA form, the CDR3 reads TGTGCCAGCAGCTTGTTTGTAGGGCGGATGACCGGGGAGCTGTTTTTT. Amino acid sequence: CASSLFVGRMTGELFF.

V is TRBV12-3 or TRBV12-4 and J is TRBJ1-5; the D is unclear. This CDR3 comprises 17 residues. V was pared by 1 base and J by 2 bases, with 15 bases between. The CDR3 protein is CASSLEVGVERNQPQHF. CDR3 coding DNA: TGTGCCAGCAGTTTAGAAGTGGGAGTCGAGCGCAATCAGCCCCAGCATTTT.